This T cell receptor beta chain was sequenced during a study of early T cells in non-severe SARS-CoV-2 infection. Study details: Sequencing of unsorted whole blood was done on bulk RNA, leaving chains unpaired.

General study results and limits: VDJdb matching, biased toward anti-spike CD8 responses, missed private and CD4 specificities.

The CDR3 has 15 amino acids. CDR1 is SEHNR and CDR2 is FQNEAQ in the germline V gene (reference sequence). Trimming took 5 bases from V and 6 from J; bases not matched to a gene: 10. Each cDNA molecule carried a unique molecular identifier. TCRdb called the 5' RACE reads again in MiXCR, with one record for every CDR3 protein. The table shows around 57,000 distinct CDR3 sequences, with 11% occurring only once. This clonotype was seen at least ten times. Its antigen is currently unknown. The origin of this receptor is an adult who was a healthcare worker with PCR-confirmed SARS-CoV-2 infection or an uninfected control (not recorded which). Sequenced sample: whole blood. The chain has TRBV7-9 and TRBJ2-3; 8 positions agree with TRBD1. CDR3 protein: CASSTFRGPGDTQYF. DNA for the CDR3: TGTGCCAGCAGCACTTTCAGGGGGCCGGGGGATACGCAGTATTTT.